This is a list of T cell receptor beta chains from one sample in a study of cytomegalovirus exposure and HLA in healthy donors. Clones were read by immunoSEQ multiplex PCR, and TCRdb kept only the in-frame ones, dropping some. Among under 200,000 clones listed, approximately 84% were seen once. The sample was PBMCs. These receptors all come from a male donor in good health and CMV-seropositive. Both conserved end residues are part of each CDR3. D genes are given only for firm matches. The size entry is marked missing in some rows and otherwise reads once, few, many or a size class.

j_call v_call d_call clone_size cdr3_aa cdr3_nt
TRBJ2-3 TRBV10-3 TRBD2 . CAISAGTSGKTDTQYF TGTGCCATCAGTGCCGGGACTAGCGGGAAGACAGATACGCAGTATTTT
TRBJ1-5 TRBV2 . . CASRGTGMSNQPQHF TGTGCCAGCAGAGGAACAGGGATGAGCAATCAGCCCCAGCATTTT
TRBJ1-2 TRBV5-6 TRBD1 . CASSLGQGPGYTF TGTGCCAGCAGCCTGGGACAGGGTCCTGGCTACACCTTC
TRBJ1-2 TRBV20-1 . . CSASRDYGYTF TGCAGTGCTAGCCGGGACTATGGCTACACCTTC
TRBJ2-3 TRBV29-1 . . CSASYGPSSTDTQYF TGCAGTGCTTCGTATGGGCCCTCTAGCACAGATACGCAGTATTTT
TRBJ2-7 TRBV6-1 . . CASSEGEHLREQYF TGTGCCAGCAGTGAAGGAGAGCACCTACGCGAGCAGTACTTC
TRBJ1-1 TRBV11-3 TRBD1 . CASSHDRDTEAFF TGTGCCAGCAGCCATGACAGGGATACTGAAGCTTTCTTT
TRBJ2-1 TRBV7-3 . . CASSHQFSYNEQFF TGTGCCAGCAGCCACCAGTTCTCCTACAATGAGCAGTTCTTC
TRBJ2-7 TRBV5-1 . . CASSLAGLTEQYF TGCGCCAGCAGCTTGGCGGGTCTTACCGAGCAGTACTTC
TRBJ2-2 TRBV19 TRBD2 . CASSMGGTSGSWGTGELFF TGTGCCAGTAGTATGGGGGGGACTAGCGGGAGTTGGGGCACCGGGGAGCTGTTTTTT
TRBJ2-1 TRBV29-1 . . CSVGGRAYNEQFF TGCAGCGTTGGGGGCCGGGCTTACAATGAGCAGTTCTTC
TRBJ1-6 TRBV10-3 . . CAISAAGEGVSPLHF TGTGCCATCAGTGCAGCGGGAGAAGGGGTTTCACCCCTCCACTTT
TRBJ1-2 TRBV23-1 . . CASSHRPCPYGYTF TGCGCCAGCAGTCACAGGCCTTGTCCTTATGGCTACACCTTC
TRBJ1-4 TRBV30 TRBD1 few CAWRGTGGAANEKLFF TGTGCCTGGAGGGGGACAGGGGGCGCAGCTAATGAAAAACTGTTTTTT
TRBJ2-7 TRBV27 . many CASSLGAVGAEAEQYF TGTGCCAGCAGTTTAGGGGCGGTGGGGGCGGAGGCCGAGCAGTACTTC
TRBJ2-2 TRBV5-8 . . CASSLQYTGELFF TGTGCCAGCAGCTTGCAGTACACCGGGGAGCTGTTTTTT
TRBJ2-1 TRBV4-1 TRBD2 . CASSQGEGRNEQFF TGCGCCAGCAGCCAGGGGGAGGGCCGCAATGAGCAGTTCTTC
TRBJ2-2 TRBV27 TRBD2 . CASSRLATTGELFF TGTGCCAGCAGTAGACTAGCGACGACCGGGGAGCTGTTTTTT
TRBJ2-5 TRBV7-9 TRBD2 . CSSSPSGTTQETQYF TGTTCCAGCAGCCCGTCCGGGACTACCCAAGAGACCCAGTACTTC
TRBJ1-1 TRBV5-4 . few CASSLLDKHTEAFF TGTGCCAGCAGCTTGCTGGACAAACACACTGAAGCTTTCTTT
TRBJ2-4 TRBV29-1 TRBD1 . CSVELSGGGMAKNIQYF TGCAGCGTTGAACTGTCAGGGGGCGGGATGGCCAAAAACATTCAGTACTTC
TRBJ1-6 TRBV10-3 TRBD1 . CATGQGNSPLHF TGTGCCACCGGACAGGGAAATTCACCCCTCCACTTT
TRBJ2-5 TRBV27 . few CASRVGIGETQYF TGTGCCAGCAGGGTCGGGATCGGGGAGACCCAGTACTTC
TRBJ2-7 TRBV7-2 . . CASSLVHLGSYEQYF TGTGCCAGCAGCTTAGTACACCTCGGGTCCTACGAGCAGTACTTC
TRBJ2-2 TRBV4-2 . . CASSQGAGDTGELFF TGTGCCAGCAGCCAAGGAGCAGGGGACACCGGGGAGCTGTTTTTT
TRBJ2-4 TRBV19 TRBD2 . CASSRTSGTVNIQYF TGTGCCAGTAGCAGGACTAGCGGGACCGTAAACATTCAGTACTTC
TRBJ2-3 TRBV19 . . CASSMRDSQYF TGTGCCAGTAGTATGCGGGACTCGCAGTATTTT
TRBJ2-3 TRBV7-7 TRBD2 once CASSLGLASADTQYF TGTGCTAGCAGCCTAGGACTAGCGAGCGCGGATACGCAGTATTTT
TRBJ1-3 TRBV7-9 . few CASSLRGGNTIYF TGTGCCAGCAGCTTGCGGGGTGGAAACACCATATATTTT
TRBJ1-2 TRBV14 . . CASSLPYPATAEFDYGYTF TGTGCCAGCAGCCTACCTTACCCAGCGACAGCTGAATTTGACTATGGCTACACCTTC
TRBJ2-7 TRBV7-2 . few CASSQPGLYEQYF TGTGCCAGCAGCCAACCGGGACTCTACGAGCAGTACTTC
TRBJ2-7 TRBV11-2 . . CASSSPRDSTYEQYF TGTGCCAGCAGCTCACCCCGGGACTCCACCTACGAGCAGTACTTC
TRBJ1-2 TRBV12-5 TRBD1 once CASGITGAYGYTF TGTGCTAGTGGCATTACAGGGGCCTATGGCTACACCTTC
TRBJ2-3 TRBV13 TRBD2 . CASSFRLAGGTDTQYF TGTGCCAGCAGCTTTAGACTAGCGGGAGGTACAGATACGCAGTATTTT
TRBJ2-1 TRBV4-1 TRBD2 few CATDKKRLAVPYNEQFF TGCGCCACCGACAAAAAAAGGCTAGCGGTCCCCTACAATGAGCAGTTCTTC
TRBJ1-4 TRBV6-6 TRBD1 . CASSPTGEANEKLFF TGTGCCAGCAGTCCTACAGGGGAGGCTAATGAAAAACTGTTTTTT
TRBJ2-7 TRBV27 TRBD2 . CASAGTSEYEQYF TGTGCCAGCGCAGGGACTAGCGAATACGAGCAGTACTTC
TRBJ2-7 TRBV2 . . CASSARVALEQYF TGTGCCAGCAGCGCCAGAGTAGCTCTCGAGCAGTACTTC
TRBJ2-3 TRBV9 TRBD2 . CASSVTSGTDTQYF TGTGCCAGCAGCGTTACTAGCGGGACAGATACGCAGTATTTT
TRBJ1-1 TRBV7-9 . few CASSLSDRGEAFF TGTGCCAGCAGCTTATCGGACCGGGGGGAAGCTTTCTTT
TRBJ1-4 TRBV19 . . CASSILQGMDRGIEKLFF TGTGCCAGTAGTATACTCCAGGGGATGGACCGCGGTATTGAAAAACTGTTTTTT
TRBJ2-3 TRBV15 . . CATSREGRVDTQYF TGTGCCACCAGCAGAGAGGGGCGCGTGGATACGCAGTATTTT
TRBJ2-7 TRBV10-3 . . CAISDRRQSEQYF TGTGCCATCAGTGACCGTCGACAGAGCGAGCAGTACTTC
TRBJ2-7 TRBV5-1 TRBD2 few CASSPSTSGISYEQYF TGCGCCAGCAGCCCCTCGACTAGCGGGATCTCCTACGAGCAGTACTTC
TRBJ1-1 TRBV4-1 . few CASSQGGITEAFF TGCGCCAGCAGCCAAGGAGGGATCACTGAAGCTTTCTTT
TRBJ2-7 TRBV7-8 TRBD2 . CASRLAVSYEQYF TGTGCCAGCCGACTAGCGGTCTCCTACGAGCAGTACTTC